The 14 T cell receptor beta chains reported below all come from one sample, sequenced in a study of beta chain features in type 1 diabetes. These receptors have no identified antigens. Overall study findings and caveats: Across all four CD4+ subsets, people with type 1 diabetes showed modestly shorter TCRB CDR3s.

Expressed TCRB transcripts were sequenced after all isolated RNA was converted to cDNA. Clones were sequenced by immunoSEQ multiplex PCR, and TCRdb holds only the in-frame ones, with some missing. Counted here are 300,000 or so clones, approximately 13% occurring once; the ten biggest clones make up roughly 0.016%. The sample comprised naive CD4+ T cells from blood. The receptor source for this set is a woman aged 18-30 years with type 1 diabetes.

The rearrangement uses TRBV6-6 and TRBJ2-4; 9 bases line up with TRBD2. The V gene end was trimmed by 11 bases and the J gene end by 1 base; junction bases not matched to a gene: 9. From germline, CDR1 is MNHNY and CDR2 SVGAGI (reference sequence). This CDR3 has 15 amino acids. CDR3 amino acids: CAAIAGEGAKNIQYF. The DNA of the CDR3 is TGTGCCGCCATAGCGGGAGAGGGGGCCAAAAACATTCAGTACTTC.

This clone was seen a few times. The rearrangement joins TRBV5-5 to TRBJ2-2, with 8 bases lining up with TRBD1. Germline V lookup: CDR1 SGHKS, CDR2 YYEKEE (reference sequence). Losses at the gene ends were 4 bases for V and 4 bases for J; bases not matched to a gene: 6. This CDR3 has 15 residues. CDR3 protein: CASSLQGAVTGELFF. As DNA, the CDR3 is TGTGCCAGCAGCCTTCAGGGGGCAGTCACCGGGGAGCTGTTTTTT.

The chain has TRBV15 and TRBJ1-2, with a tentative D call TRBD1 (5 bases). Germline lookup yields CDR1 LNHNV and CDR2 YYDKDF (reference sequence). V was clipped by 3 bases and J by 13 bases, with 18 bases between them. The CDR3 extends over 13 amino acids. CDR3 DNA sequence: TGTGCCACCAGCAGTATAGGCCACAGGTCTCGCACCTTC. Its translation is CATSSIGHRSRTF.

This clone was observed a handful of times. The rearrangement uses TRBV19 and TRBJ2-1; 11 nucleotides agree with TRBD2. With 3 bases clipped from V and 7 bases from J, the junction kept 11 bases outside the gene matches. Germline loops: CDR1 LNHDA, CDR2 SQIVND (reference sequence). The CDR3 spans 17 residues. The CDR3 loop reads CASSIRLALAGGNEQFF. CDR3 DNA: TGTGCCAGTAGTATTCGGCTTGCCCTAGCGGGGGGAAATGAGCAGTTCTTC.

In this sample, this clone turned up a few times. The chain combines TRBV27 with TRBJ1-5, with 9 bases fitting TRBD1. Trimming at V came to 6 bases and at J to 1 base, leaving 4 bases not matched to a gene. The CDR3 length is 15 residues. The V gene's germline CDR1 is MNHEY and CDR2 SMNVEV (reference sequence). CDR3 nucleotide sequence: TGTGCCAGCAGGACAGGGGGTAGAAGCAATCAGCCCCAGCATTTT. It specifies CASRTGGRSNQPQHF.

The chain links TRBV7-2 to TRBJ2-5, with D possibly matching TRBD2 (6 bases). Trimming left V 2 bases short and J 7 bases short, with 8 bases between. The germline V gene has CDR1 SGHTA and CDR2 FQGNSA. The CDR3 consists of 12 residues. As DNA, the CDR3 is TGTGCCAGCAGCTTATCCGGGGGGACCCAGTACTTC. As protein: CASSLSGGTQYF.

The chain carries TRBV7-9 and TRBJ1-5; D gene ambiguous. V dropped 5 bases and J dropped 4 bases, with 12 bases sitting between them. This CDR3 is built from 14 residues. Germline V gene data show CDR1 as SEHNR and CDR2 as FQNEAQ (reference sequence). This CDR3 is CASSPDGGNQPQHF. The CDR3 region has the DNA TGTGCCAGCAGCCCAGATGGAGGGAATCAGCCCCAGCATTTT.

The chain is built from TRBV6-5 and TRBJ1-1; weak D call: TRBD1 (5 bases). Germline V gene data show CDR1 as MNHEY and CDR2 as SVGAGI. The CDR3 consists of 14 residues. The V gene lost 6 bases and the J gene lost 2 bases, with 13 bases spanning the gap. As DNA, the CDR3 is TGTGCCAGCAGCCGACAGCCCCTTAACACTGAAGCTTTCTTT. Amino acids: CASSRQPLNTEAFF.

This clone was observed at least ten times. The J gene is TRBJ2-7, the V gene TRBV29-1; 9 nucleotides match TRBD1. Trimming cost V 4 bases and J 6 bases; bases outside gene matches: 4. Germline V CDR1 and CDR2: SQVTM, ANQGSEA. CDR3 size: 12 residues. The CDR3 DNA is TGCAGCGTTGTTCGGACAGGGGTCGAGCAGTACTTC. Translation: CSVVRTGVEQYF.

The DNA of the CDR3 is TGTGCCAGCAGACCAGGACTAGCGGGAGTCCCCGGGGAGCTGTTTTTT. It yields the protein CASRPGLAGVPGELFF. V is TRBV7-9 and J is TRBJ2-2; 13 nucleotides line up with TRBD2. The CDR3 is 16 residues long. Germline V gene sequence: CDR1 SEHNR, CDR2 FQNEAQ (reference sequence). Trimming took 6 bases from V and 6 from J; bases not matched to a gene: 7.

This clone was recorded a few times. The chain combines TRBV2 with TRBJ1-1, with a possible D match to TRBD1 (5 bases). CDR3 length: 13 amino acids. Germline V gives CDR1 SNHLY, CDR2 FYNNEI. V was clipped by 6 bases and J by 7 bases, with 15 bases between them. Written as DNA, the CDR3 is TGTGCCAGCAGCCCGGTTCAGGGTCTTGAAGCTTTCTTT. Translation: CASSPVQGLEAFF.

The chain combines TRBV19 with TRBJ2-7, with a tentative D call TRBD1 (6 bases). This CDR3 region has 14 residues. Trimming shortened V by 6 bases and J by 2 bases, and 14 bases separated the two germline ends. Germline CDR1 is LNHDA and CDR2 is SQIVND (reference sequence). The CDR3 DNA sequence: TGTGCCAGTAGGAAACAGGGAGACCCCTACGAGCAGTACTTC. Its protein is CASRKQGDPYEQYF.

A few counts support this clone. J is TRBJ2-7 and V is TRBV6-1; 7 positions agree with TRBD1. The CDR3 spans 15 residues. From germline, CDR1 is MNHNS and CDR2 SASEGT. V trimming: 6 bases; J trimming: 3 bases; junction bases outside the gene matches: 11. DNA of the CDR3: TGTGCCAGCAGCCTTTTGCCGGGACAGAGCTACGAGCAGTACGTC. Protein product: CASSLLPGQSYEQYV.

The chain employs TRBV11-2 and TRBJ2-2; tentatively, D is TRBD2 (6 bases). Germline assignment: CDR1 SGHAT and CDR2 FQNNGV. With 3 bases removed from V and 0 bases from J, the gap between germline ends came to 8 bases. The CDR3 runs to 15 residues. The CDR3: CASSLSGANTGELFF. The CDR3, as DNA: TGTGCCAGCAGCTTGTCGGGAGCGAACACCGGGGAGCTGTTTTTT.